This entry concerns a single T cell receptor beta chain. Its antigen is currently not known. No much larger clonotype is one base removed from it; base qualities were not supplied. For sequencing of the TCRbeta CDR3 region, genomic DNA was extracted from the sorted cells. The immunoSEQ Assay was used to sequence the TCRbeta CDR3 regions. TCRdb re-hosts the immuneACCESS table, in-frame sequences only. Its copies lack some clones; in the studies checked, an unresolved V gene accounts for under half of them, and the cause for the rest is not known. The sample table shows roughly 30,000 clones, and approximately 90% are seen once. 35% to 45% of the sample is taken by the ten largest. The data were obtained in a study of OX40 agonist ivuxolimab in advanced cancers. Some background on the complete study: The costimulatory receptor OX40 (CD134) was targeted by ivuxolimab, a fully human IgG2 agonistic monoclonal antibody. Intravenous ivuxolimab was administered to patients every 2 weeks at six dose levels: 0.01, 0.1, 0.3, 1.5, 3 and 10 mg/kg. Among the roughly 50 dose-escalation patients, around 20 had hepatocellular carcinoma, approximately 15 melanoma, 9 renal cell carcinoma and 9 head and neck cancer. In the dose-escalation cohort, more than 75% of patients were male, and the mean age was approximately 64 years, with a range of roughly 20 to 80. Patients were allowed to have had prior anti-PD-1, anti-PD-L1 or anti-CTLA-4 therapy, and around two fifths of the dose-escalation patients had been treated with checkpoint inhibitors. Partial responses were achieved by three dose-escalation patients, of whom one had hepatocellular carcinoma and two had cutaneous melanoma. The point of sequencing TCRbeta in the periphery was to test whether ivuxolimab changed TCR sequence diversity and drove clonal T-cell expansion. The paper covers the monotherapy dose-escalation part of the phase I ivuxolimab trial, which included N of about 50 patients.

Broader findings and caveats from the paper: Partial responders in the 0.1-3.0 mg/kg groups had among the lowest normalized peripheral clonal expansion, especially among CD8+ T cells. Antigen specificity was not determined for the clonally expanded peripheral T cells. Low levels of normalized T-cell clonal expansion were also seen in some nonresponding patients. On average, CD8+ T cells showed more expanded clones than CD4+ T cells after ivuxolimab. At doses from 0.1 to 3.0 mg/kg, clonal expansion was seen in both CD4+ and CD8+ blood T cells between baseline and week 6.

Patients with a history of autoimmune disease or receiving systemic immunosuppression were excluded from the trial. Peripheral blood for TCR sequencing was collected from all dose cohorts at baseline, on cycle 4 day 1, and on cycle 7 day 1. Samples came from an open-label, multicenter, first-in-human phase I dose-escalation trial of ivuxolimab. The trial enrolled adults with locally advanced or metastatic head and neck squamous cell, hepatocellular, melanoma or renal cell carcinoma. Before TCR sequencing, CD4+ T cells and CD8+ T cells from peripheral blood were sorted into separate populations. The origin of this receptor is an adult with an advanced solid tumor such as melanoma, head and neck, liver or kidney cancer. The material was CD4+ or CD8+ T cells sorted from blood, obtained in a trial of the OX40 agonist ivuxolimab.

The CDR3 corresponds to CASSLIRGTDTQYF. The DNA sequence is as follows: TGTGCCAGCAGTTTGATCCGGGGCACAGATACGCAGTATTTT. The rearranged segments are TRBV27 and TRBJ2-3, with no confident D gene call. The CDR3 contains 14 residues, cysteine and phenylalanine counted. Only the CDR3 region is kept as DNA, spanning 42 bases read in frame from base 1. V was cut back by 3 bases and J by 1 base, leaving a gap of 8 bases between them. CDR1 MNHEY and CDR2 SMNVEV are derived from the germline V gene (reference sequence).